This entry lists 8 T cell receptor beta chains sequenced from one sample in a study of blood T cell repertoires in COVID-19. Generated by immunoSEQ multiplex PCR, the TCRdb table keeps only in-frame clones and is missing some. Of 70,000 or so clones in the sample, more than 75% were seen once. The sequenced sample was peripheral blood. The source of these receptors is a woman in her late teens or twenties with acute or convalescent COVID-19.

The chain is built from TRBV6-6 and TRBJ1-6, with D possibly TRBD1 on 5 matching bases. Germline lookup yields CDR1 MNHNY and CDR2 SVGAGI (reference sequence). The V gene lost 2 bases and the J gene lost 7 bases, with 12 bases spanning the gap. This CDR3 contains 15 residues. This CDR3 is CASSYSGGENSPLHF. The DNA for the CDR3 is TGTGCCAGCAGTTACAGCGGGGGTGAAAATTCACCCCTCCACTTT.

The rearrangement uses TRBV10-1 and TRBJ1-4; D remains ambiguous. The CDR3 loop spans 14 amino acids. V lost 5 bases to trimming and J lost 2 bases, with 9 bases between them. Germline V CDR1 and CDR2: WNHNN, SYGVQD (reference sequence). CDR3: CASSIDWTNEKLFF. DNA of the CDR3: TGCGCCAGCAGTATAGACTGGACTAATGAAAAACTGTTTTTT.

J is TRBJ1-4 and V is TRBV30; 9 bases line up with TRBD1. Germline assignment: CDR1 GTSNPN and CDR2 SVGIG (reference sequence). Trimming removed 4 bases from V and 4 bases from J; junction bases left unmatched: 7. This CDR3 has 15 amino acids. The CDR3 loop is CAWTPTGGFNEKLFF. The CDR3 region has the DNA TGTGCCTGGACCCCGACAGGGGGTTTTAATGAAAAACTGTTTTTT.

The CDR3 DNA sequence: TGTGCCAGCTCACCGGGCGGGGGTAATTCACCCCTCCACTTT. Translating gives CASSPGGGNSPLHF. This chain joins TRBV18 and TRBJ1-6; D perhaps matches TRBD1 (5 bases). The V and J ends lost 3 bases and 6 bases respectively, with 9 bases between them. The CDR3 spans 14 residues. Germline V lookup: CDR1 KGHSH, CDR2 LQKENI.

J is TRBJ1-5 and V is TRBV3-1 (or the pseudogene TRBV3-2); TRBD1 agrees at 7 bases. With 4 bases clipped from V and 4 bases from J, the junction kept 4 bases outside the gene matches. Germline CDR1 and CDR2: LGHDT and YNNKEL (reference sequence). The CDR3 is 14 amino acids. In DNA form, the CDR3 reads TGTGCCAGCAGCCTCGGACAGGATAATCAGCCCCAGCATTTT. Protein: CASSLGQDNQPQHF.

CDR3 residues: CASSLSKGADQPQHF. The CDR3 DNA reads as TGTGCCAGCAGTTTATCGAAGGGGGCCGATCAGCCCCAGCATTTT. The chain combines TRBV27 with TRBJ1-5; TRBD1 agrees at 7 bases. V was clipped by 0 bases and J by 5 bases; unmatched bases: 4. The CDR3 has 15 residues. CDR1 is MNHEY, CDR2 SMNVEV, per germline (reference sequence).

The chain links TRBV7-2 to TRBJ2-1; 11 nucleotides align to TRBD2. This CDR3 comprises 16 residues. With V trimmed by 5 bases and J by 4 bases, 7 bases remained unmatched. Germline CDR1 is SGHTA and CDR2 is FQGNSA. DNA for the CDR3: TGTGCCAGCAGCGGTAGCGGGGGGGGATATTACAATGAGCAGTTCTTC. Residues: CASSGSGGGYYNEQFF.

This chain connects TRBV5-5 to TRBJ1-5; D perhaps matches TRBD1 (5 bases). CDR3 size: 15 residues. Germline assignment: CDR1 SGHKS and CDR2 YYEKEE (reference sequence). The V gene lost 4 bases and the J gene lost 3 bases, with 14 bases spanning the gap. CDR3 in DNA: TGTGCCAGCAGCCTCACGGCAGGGATCAATCAGCCCCAGCATTTT. This translates into CASSLTAGINQPQHF.